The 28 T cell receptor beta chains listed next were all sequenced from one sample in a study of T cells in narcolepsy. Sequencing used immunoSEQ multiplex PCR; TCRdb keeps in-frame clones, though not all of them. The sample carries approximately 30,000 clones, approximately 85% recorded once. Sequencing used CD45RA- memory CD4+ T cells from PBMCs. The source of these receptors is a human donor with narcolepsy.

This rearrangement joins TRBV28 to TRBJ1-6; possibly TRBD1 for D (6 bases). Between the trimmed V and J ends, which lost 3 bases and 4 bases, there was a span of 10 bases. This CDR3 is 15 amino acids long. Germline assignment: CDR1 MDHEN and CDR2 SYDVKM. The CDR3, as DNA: TGTGCCAGCAGTTTCCCAGGACAGTATAATTCACCCCTCCACTTT. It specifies CASSFPGQYNSPLHF.

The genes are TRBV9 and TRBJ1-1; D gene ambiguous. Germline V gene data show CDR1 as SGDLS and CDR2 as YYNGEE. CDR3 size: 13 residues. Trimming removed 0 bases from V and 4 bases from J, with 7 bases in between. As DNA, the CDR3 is TGTGCCAGCAGCGTAGAATCAGGCACTGAAGCTTTCTTT. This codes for CASSVESGTEAFF.

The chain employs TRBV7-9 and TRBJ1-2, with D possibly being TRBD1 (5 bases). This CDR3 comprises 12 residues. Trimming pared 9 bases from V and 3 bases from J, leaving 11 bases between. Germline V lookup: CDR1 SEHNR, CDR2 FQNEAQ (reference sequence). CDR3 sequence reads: CARWGADYGYTF. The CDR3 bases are TGTGCCAGATGGGGCGCGGACTATGGCTACACCTTC.

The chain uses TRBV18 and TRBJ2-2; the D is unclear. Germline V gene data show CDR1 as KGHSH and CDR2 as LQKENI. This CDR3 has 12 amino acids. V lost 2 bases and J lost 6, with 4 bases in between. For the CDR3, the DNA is TGTGCCAGCTCACCAAATTCCGGGGAGCTGTTTTTT. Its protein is CASSPNSGELFF.

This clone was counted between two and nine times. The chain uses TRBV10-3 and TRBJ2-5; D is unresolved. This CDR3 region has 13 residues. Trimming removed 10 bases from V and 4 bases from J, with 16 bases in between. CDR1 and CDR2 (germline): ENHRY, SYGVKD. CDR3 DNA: TGTGCCACCACCGTTACGACGGGAGAGACCCAGTACTTC. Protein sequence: CATTVTTGETQYF.

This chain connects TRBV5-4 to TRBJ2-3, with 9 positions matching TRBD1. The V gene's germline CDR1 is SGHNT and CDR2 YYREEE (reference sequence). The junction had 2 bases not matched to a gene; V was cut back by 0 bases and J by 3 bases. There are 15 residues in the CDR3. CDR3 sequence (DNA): TGTGCCAGCAGCTTGGACAGGGGGCGAACAGATACGCAGTATTTT. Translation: CASSLDRGRTDTQYF.

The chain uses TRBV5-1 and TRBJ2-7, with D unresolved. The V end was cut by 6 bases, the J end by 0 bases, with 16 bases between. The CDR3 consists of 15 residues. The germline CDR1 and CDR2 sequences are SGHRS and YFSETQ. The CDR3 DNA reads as TGCGCCAGCACCCCTGGCGGTTCAAGCTCCTACGAGCAGTACTTC. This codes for CASTPGGSSSYEQYF. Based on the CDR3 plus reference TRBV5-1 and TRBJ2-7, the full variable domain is KAGVTQTPRYLIKTRGQQVTLSCSPISGHRSVSWYQQTPGQGLQFLFEYFSETQRNKGNFPGRFSGRQFSNSRSEMNVSTLELGDSALYLCASTPGGSSSYEQYFGPGTRLTVT.

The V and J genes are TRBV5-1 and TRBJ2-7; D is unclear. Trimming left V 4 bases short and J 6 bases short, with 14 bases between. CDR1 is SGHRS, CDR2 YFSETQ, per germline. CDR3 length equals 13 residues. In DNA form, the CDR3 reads TGCGCCAGCAGCGTCCCGTTCGGCGGCGAGCAGTACTTC. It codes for CASSVPFGGEQYF.

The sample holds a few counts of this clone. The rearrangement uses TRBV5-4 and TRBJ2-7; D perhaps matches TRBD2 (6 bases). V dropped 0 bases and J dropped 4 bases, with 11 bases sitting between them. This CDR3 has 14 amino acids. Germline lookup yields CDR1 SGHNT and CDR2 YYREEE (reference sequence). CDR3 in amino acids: CASSLGGVTYEQYF. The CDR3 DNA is TGTGCCAGCAGCTTGGGCGGGGTCACGTACGAGCAGTACTTC.

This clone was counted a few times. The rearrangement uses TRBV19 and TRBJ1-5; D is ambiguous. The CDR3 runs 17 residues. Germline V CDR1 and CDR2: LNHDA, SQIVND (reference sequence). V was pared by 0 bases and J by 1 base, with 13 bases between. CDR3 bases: TGTGCCAGTAGTATAGATCCCGGCTCGGTAAGCAATCAGCCCCAGCATTTT. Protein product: CASSIDPGSVSNQPQHF.

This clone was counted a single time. The CDR3 protein is CASSLAAGGTEAFF. The CDR3 region has the DNA TGTGCCAGCAGCTTGGCAGCGGGTGGCACTGAAGCTTTCTTT. This chain joins TRBV13 and TRBJ1-1; D unclear. The germline gives CDR1 PRHDT, CDR2 FYEKMQ (reference sequence). The CDR3 has 14 residues. The V end was cut by 3 bases, the J end by 4 bases, with 12 bases between.

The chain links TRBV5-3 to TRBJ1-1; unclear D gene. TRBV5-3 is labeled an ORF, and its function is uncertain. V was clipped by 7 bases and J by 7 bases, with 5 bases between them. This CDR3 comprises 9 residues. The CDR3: CARRHEAFF. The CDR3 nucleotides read TGTGCCAGACGACATGAAGCTTTCTTT.

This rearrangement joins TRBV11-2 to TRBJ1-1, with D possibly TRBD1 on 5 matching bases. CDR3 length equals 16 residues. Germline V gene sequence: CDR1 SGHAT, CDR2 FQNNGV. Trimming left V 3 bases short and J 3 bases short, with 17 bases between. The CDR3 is CASSFTRGVGYTEAFF. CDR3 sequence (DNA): TGTGCCAGCAGCTTCACTAGAGGGGTGGGGTACACTGAAGCTTTCTTT.

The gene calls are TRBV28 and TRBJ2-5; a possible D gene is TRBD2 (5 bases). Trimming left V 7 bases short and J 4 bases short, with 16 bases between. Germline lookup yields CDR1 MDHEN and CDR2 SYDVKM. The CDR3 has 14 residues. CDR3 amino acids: CASTFATGLETQYF. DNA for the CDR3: TGTGCCAGCACCTTCGCAACGGGGTTAGAGACCCAGTACTTC.

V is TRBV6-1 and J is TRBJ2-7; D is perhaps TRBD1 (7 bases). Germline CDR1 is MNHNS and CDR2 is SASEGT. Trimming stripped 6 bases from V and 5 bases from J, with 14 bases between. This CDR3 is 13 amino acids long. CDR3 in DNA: TGTGCCAGCAGGCCCAGGGGGGTCCACGAGCAGTACTTC. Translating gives CASRPRGVHEQYF.

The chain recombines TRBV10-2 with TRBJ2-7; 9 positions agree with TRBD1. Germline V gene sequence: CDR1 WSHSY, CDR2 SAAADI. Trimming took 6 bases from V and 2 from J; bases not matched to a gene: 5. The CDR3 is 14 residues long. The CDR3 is CASSRDRVAYEQYF. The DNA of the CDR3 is TGCGCCAGCAGCCGGGACAGGGTTGCCTACGAGCAGTACTTC.

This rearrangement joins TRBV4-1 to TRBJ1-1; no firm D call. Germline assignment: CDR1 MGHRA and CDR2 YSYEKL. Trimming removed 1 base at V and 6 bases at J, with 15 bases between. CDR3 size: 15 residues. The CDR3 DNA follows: TGCGCCAGCAGCCAAGTTATGGGCAGTAGGGCTGAAGCTTTCTTT. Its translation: CASSQVMGSRAEAFF.

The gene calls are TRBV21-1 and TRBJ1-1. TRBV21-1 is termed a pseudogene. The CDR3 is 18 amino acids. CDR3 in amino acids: CASSSWGKRGKMNTEAFF. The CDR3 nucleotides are TGTGCCAGCAGCTCCTGGGGAAAGAGGGGCAAAATGAACACTGAAGCTTTCTTT.

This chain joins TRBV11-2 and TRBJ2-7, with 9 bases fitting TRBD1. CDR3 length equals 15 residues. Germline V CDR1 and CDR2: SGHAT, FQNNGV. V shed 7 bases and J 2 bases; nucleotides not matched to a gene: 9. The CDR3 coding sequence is TGTGCCAGCACTGTTCTGGGACAGGGTCCCTACGAGCAGTACTTC. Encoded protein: CASTVLGQGPYEQYF.

CDR3 in amino acids: CASMGQMNTGELFF. The CDR3 coding sequence is TGTGCCAGTATGGGACAGATGAACACCGGGGAGCTGTTTTTT. The chain has TRBV19 and TRBJ2-2, with 7 positions matching TRBD1. The CDR3 is made up of 14 amino acids. Germline V gene data show CDR1 as LNHDA and CDR2 as SQIVND (reference sequence). V lost 7 bases and J lost 1; bases outside the gene matches: 3.

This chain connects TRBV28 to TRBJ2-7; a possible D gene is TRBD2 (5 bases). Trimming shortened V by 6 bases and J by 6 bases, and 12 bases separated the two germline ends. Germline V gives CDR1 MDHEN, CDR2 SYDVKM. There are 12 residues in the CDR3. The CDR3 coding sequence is TGTGCCAGCAGCCTCGGGATCAGCGAGCAGTACTTC. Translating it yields CASSLGISEQYF.

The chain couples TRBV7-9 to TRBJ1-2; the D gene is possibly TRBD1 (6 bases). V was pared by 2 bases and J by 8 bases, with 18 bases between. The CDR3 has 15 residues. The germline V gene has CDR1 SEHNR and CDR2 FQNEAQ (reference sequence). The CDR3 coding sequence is TGTGCCAGCAGCTTAACGATTGGGCCACAGGGAGGCTACACCTTC. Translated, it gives CASSLTIGPQGGYTF.

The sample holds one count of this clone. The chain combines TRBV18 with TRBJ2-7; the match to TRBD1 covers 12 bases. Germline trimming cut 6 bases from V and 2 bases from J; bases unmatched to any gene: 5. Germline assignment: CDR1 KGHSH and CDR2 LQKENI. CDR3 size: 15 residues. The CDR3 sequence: CASSEGQGAPYEQYF. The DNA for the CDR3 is TGTGCCAGCTCCGAGGGACAGGGGGCTCCCTACGAGCAGTACTTC.

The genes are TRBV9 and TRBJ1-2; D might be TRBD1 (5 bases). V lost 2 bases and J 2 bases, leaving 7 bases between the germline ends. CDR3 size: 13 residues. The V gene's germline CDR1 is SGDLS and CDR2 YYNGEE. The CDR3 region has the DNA TGTGCCAGCAGCGTTACAGGAAACTATGGCTACACCTTC. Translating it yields CASSVTGNYGYTF.

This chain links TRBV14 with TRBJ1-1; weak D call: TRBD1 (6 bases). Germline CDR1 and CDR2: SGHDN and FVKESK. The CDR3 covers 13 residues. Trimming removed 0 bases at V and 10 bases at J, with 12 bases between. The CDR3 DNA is TGTGCCAGCAGCCAAGAGAGAGGGGGATCAGCTTTCTTT. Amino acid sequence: CASSQERGGSAFF.

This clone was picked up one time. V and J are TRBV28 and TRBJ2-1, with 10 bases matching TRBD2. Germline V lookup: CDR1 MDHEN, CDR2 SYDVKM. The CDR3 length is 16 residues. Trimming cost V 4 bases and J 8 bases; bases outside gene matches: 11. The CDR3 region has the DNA TGTGCCAGCAGTTCCCCGTACGCTAGCGGGAGTTATGAGCAGTTCTTC. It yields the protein CASSSPYASGSYEQFF.

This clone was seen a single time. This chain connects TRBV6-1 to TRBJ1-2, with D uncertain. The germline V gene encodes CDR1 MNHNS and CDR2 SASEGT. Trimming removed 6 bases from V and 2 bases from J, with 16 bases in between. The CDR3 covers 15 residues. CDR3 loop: CASRETGGFNYGYTF. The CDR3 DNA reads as TGTGCCAGCAGAGAGACCGGAGGGTTCAACTATGGCTACACCTTC.

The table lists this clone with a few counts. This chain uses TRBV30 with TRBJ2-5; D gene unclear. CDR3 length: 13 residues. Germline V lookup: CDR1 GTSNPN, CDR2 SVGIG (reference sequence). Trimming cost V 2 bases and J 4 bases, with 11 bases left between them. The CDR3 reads CAWSRLWGETQYF. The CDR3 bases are TGTGCCTGGAGTAGGTTGTGGGGAGAGACCCAGTACTTC.